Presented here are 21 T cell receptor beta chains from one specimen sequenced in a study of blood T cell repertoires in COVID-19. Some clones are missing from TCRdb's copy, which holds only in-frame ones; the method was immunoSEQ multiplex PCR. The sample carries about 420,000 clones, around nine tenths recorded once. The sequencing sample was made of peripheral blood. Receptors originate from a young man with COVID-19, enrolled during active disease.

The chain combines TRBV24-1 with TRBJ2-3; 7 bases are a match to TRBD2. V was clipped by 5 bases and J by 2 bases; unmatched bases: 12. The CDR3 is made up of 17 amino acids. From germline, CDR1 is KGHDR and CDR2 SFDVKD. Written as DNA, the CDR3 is TGTGCCACCAGTGCCCCCCGGGGGGACGGACACACAGATACGCAGTATTTT. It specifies CATSAPRGDGHTDTQYF.

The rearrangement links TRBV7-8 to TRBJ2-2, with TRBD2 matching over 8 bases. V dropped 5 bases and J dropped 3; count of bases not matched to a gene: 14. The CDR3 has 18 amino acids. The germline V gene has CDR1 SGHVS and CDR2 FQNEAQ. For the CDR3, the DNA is TGTGCCAGCAGCCCTTCTCCTGACGGGGGGGTTTACACCGGGGAGCTGTTTTTT. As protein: CASSPSPDGGVYTGELFF.

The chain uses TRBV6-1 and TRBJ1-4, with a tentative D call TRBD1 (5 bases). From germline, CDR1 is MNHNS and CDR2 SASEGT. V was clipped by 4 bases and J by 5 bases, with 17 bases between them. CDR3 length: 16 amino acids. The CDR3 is CASSVRRGTGNEKLFF. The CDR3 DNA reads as TGTGCCAGCAGTGTCCGTCGGGGGACGGGGAATGAAAAACTGTTTTTT.

The CDR3 loop reads CASMRTNGYTF. CDR3 bases: TGTGCCAGCATGAGAACCAATGGCTACACCTTC. The rearrangement joins TRBV2 to TRBJ1-2; no clear D gene. The CDR3 has 11 residues. With 7 bases removed from V and 6 bases from J, the gap between germline ends came to 9 bases. From germline, CDR1 is SNHLY and CDR2 FYNNEI.

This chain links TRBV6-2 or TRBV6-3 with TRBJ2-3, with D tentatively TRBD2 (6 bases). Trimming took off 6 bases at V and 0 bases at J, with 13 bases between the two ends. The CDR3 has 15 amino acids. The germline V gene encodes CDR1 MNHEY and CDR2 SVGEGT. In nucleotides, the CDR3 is TGTGCCAGCAGCGCTGGGAGGTCTAGCACAGATACGCAGTATTTT. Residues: CASSAGRSSTDTQYF.

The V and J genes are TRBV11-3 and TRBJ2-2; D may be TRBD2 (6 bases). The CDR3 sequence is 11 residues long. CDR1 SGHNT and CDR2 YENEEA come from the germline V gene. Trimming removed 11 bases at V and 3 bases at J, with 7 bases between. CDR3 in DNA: TGTGCCTCGGGGGACACCGGGGAGCTGTTTTTT. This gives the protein CASGDTGELFF.

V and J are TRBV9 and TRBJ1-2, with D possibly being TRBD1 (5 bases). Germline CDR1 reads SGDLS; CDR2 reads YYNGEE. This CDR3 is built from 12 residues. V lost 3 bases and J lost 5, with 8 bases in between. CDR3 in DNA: TGTGCCAGCAGCGCAGGGTTTTATGGCTACACCTTC. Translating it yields CASSAGFYGYTF.

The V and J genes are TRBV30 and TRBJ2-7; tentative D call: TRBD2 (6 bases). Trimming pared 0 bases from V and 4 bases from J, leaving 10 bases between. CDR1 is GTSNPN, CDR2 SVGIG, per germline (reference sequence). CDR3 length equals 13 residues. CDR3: CAWSVGTSYEQYF. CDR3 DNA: TGTGCCTGGAGTGTAGGGACTTCATACGAGCAGTACTTC.

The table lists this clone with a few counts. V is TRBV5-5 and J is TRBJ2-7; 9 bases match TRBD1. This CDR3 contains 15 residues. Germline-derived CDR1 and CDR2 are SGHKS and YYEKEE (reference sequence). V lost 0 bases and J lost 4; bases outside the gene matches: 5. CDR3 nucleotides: TGTGCCAGCAGCTTGGAAGGGACAGGGTTGTACGAGCAGTACTTC. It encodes CASSLEGTGLYEQYF.

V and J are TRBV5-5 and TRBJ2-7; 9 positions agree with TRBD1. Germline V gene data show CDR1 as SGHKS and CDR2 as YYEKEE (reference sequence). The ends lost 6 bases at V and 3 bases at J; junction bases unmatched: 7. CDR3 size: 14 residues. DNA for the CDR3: TGTGCCAGCACCACCAGGACAGGGGTCTACGAGCAGTACTTC. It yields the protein CASTTRTGVYEQYF.

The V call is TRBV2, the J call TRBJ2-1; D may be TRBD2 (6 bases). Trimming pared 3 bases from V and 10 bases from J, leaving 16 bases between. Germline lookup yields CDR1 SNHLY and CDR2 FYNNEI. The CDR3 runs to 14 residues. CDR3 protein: CASSELLARGEQFF. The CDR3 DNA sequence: TGTGCCAGCAGTGAGTTACTAGCCCGGGGGGAGCAGTTCTTC.

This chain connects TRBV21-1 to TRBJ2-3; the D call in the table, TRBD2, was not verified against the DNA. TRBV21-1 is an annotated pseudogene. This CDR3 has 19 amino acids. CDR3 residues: CASSTSLAGVTSSTDTQYF. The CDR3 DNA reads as TGTGCCAGCAGCACGAGTTTAGCGGGGGTGACTTCTAGCACAGATACGCAGTATTTT.

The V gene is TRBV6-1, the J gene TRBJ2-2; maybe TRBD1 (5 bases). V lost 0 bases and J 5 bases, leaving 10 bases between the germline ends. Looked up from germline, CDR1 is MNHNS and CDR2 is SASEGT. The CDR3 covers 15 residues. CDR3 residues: CASSEAADRTGELFF. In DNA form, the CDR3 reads TGTGCCAGCAGTGAAGCCGCTGACAGAACCGGGGAGCTGTTTTTT.

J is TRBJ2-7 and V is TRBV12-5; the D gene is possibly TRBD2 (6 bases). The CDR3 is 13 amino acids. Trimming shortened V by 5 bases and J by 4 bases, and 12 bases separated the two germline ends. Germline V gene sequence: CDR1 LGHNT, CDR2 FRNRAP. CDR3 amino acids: CASGNGGIYEQYF. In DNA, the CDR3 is TGTGCTAGTGGTAATGGGGGGATTTACGAGCAGTACTTC.

The CDR3 spells CASGGANNYNSPLHF. In DNA form, the CDR3 reads TGTGCCAGCGGGGGGGCGAATAACTATAATTCACCCCTCCACTTT. The rearrangement joins TRBV6-5 to TRBJ1-6, with D perhaps TRBD1 (6 bases). The V and J ends lost 8 bases and 3 bases respectively, with 14 bases between them. CDR3 size: 15 residues. Germline V gives CDR1 MNHEY, CDR2 SVGAGI.

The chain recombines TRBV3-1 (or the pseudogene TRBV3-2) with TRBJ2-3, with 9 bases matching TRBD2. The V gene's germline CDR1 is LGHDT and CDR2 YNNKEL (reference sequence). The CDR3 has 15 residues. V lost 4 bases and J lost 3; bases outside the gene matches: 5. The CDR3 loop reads CASSPRSGGTDTQYF. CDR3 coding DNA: TGTGCCAGCAGCCCCAGGAGCGGGGGGACAGATACGCAGTATTTT.

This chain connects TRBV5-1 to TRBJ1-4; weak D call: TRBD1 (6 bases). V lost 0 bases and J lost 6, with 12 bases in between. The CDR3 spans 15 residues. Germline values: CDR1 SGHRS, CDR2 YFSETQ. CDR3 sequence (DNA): TGCGCCAGCAGCTTGGGGACAGTCAACGATGAAAAACTGTTTTTT. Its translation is CASSLGTVNDEKLFF.

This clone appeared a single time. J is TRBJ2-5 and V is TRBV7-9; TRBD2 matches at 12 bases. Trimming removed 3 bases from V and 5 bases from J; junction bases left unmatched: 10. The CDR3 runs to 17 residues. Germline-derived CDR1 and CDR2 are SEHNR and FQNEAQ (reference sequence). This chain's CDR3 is CASSFRLGLAGPETQYF. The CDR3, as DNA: TGTGCCAGCAGCTTCCGATTAGGACTAGCGGGACCGGAGACCCAGTACTTC.

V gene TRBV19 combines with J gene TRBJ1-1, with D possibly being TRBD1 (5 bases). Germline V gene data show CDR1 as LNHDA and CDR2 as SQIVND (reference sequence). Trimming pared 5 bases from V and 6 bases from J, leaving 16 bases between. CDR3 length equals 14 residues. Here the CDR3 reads CASSLAQAPAEAFF. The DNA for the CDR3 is TGTGCCAGTAGTTTAGCACAGGCCCCCGCTGAAGCTTTCTTT.

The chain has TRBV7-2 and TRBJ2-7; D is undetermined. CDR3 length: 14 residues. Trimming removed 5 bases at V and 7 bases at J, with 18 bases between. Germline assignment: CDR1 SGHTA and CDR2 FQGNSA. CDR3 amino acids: CASSRGPLGGEQYF. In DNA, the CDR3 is TGTGCCAGCAGCCGCGGCCCTCTCGGCGGAGAGCAGTACTTC.

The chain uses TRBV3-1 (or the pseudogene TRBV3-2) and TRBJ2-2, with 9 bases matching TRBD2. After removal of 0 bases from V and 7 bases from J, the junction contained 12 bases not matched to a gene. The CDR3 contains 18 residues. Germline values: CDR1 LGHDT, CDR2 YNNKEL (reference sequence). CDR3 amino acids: CASSQDSRREGYLGELFF. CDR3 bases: TGTGCCAGCAGCCAAGACTCGAGGCGGGAGGGCTACCTCGGGGAGCTGTTTTTT.